Below, one TCR beta chain is given with its context. Seattle patients were enrolled while actively infected and followed longitudinally. The data were taken from a study of blood T cell repertoires in COVID-19. Study-wide context: The cDNA or gDNA used as material had been derived from T cells, B-cell-depleted T cells, or PBMCs.

Per the original methods: It was from reference gene primer amplification that nucleated cell counts were estimated. Assay: immunoSEQ multiplex PCR; the TCRdb copy retains only in-frame clones and omits some. V and J calls and clone size are given by that table; D and trimming were obtained from the DNA. The data show some 250,000 clones, more than 80% seen once. CDR1 and CDR2 (germline): LGHNA, YSLEER. The CDR3 is 16 amino acids. V was clipped by 6 bases and J by 8 bases; unmatched bases: 17. The origin of this receptor is a woman older than 75 with COVID-19, enrolled during active disease. The sequencing input was peripheral blood. The rearrangement joins TRBV4-3 to TRBJ1-2; the match to TRBD1 covers 8 bases. The CDR3 loop is CASRPSRTGSIGGYTF. The DNA for the CDR3 is TGCGCCAGCAGACCCTCTCGGACAGGGTCCATAGGGGGCTACACCTTC.